These 26 T cell receptor beta chains came from one sample sequenced in a study. One entry per CDR3 protein, called by TCRdb with MiXCR from the 5' RACE reads. The profile shows roughly 42,000 distinct CDR3 sequences, 30% of them singletons. Specimen: tumor-infiltrating memory CD4+ T cells sorted from the breast tumor. As to subset: memory CD4+ T cells, CD4+CD45RO+CD25-. Receptors were obtained from a female donor with breast cancer.

This clonotype has ten or more counts. This rearrangement joins TRBV5-1 to TRBJ1-2, with D perhaps TRBD1 (5 bases). This CDR3 region has 15 residues. In germline, CDR1 is SGHRS, CDR2 YFSETQ. The ends were cut back, 0 bases at V and 0 bases at J, with 9 bases in the middle. The DNA for the CDR3 is TGCGCCAGCAGCTTGGCCGGGACCGCTAACTATGGCTACACCTTC. It encodes CASSLAGTANYGYTF.

This clonotype was counted a few times. This chain connects TRBV29-1 to TRBJ2-7, with D perhaps TRBD1 or TRBD2 (5 bases each). Per germline, CDR1 SQVTM and CDR2 ANQGSEA. V was pared by 4 bases and J by 5 bases, with 12 bases between. The length of the CDR3 is 12 residues. This CDR3 reads CSVALGVDEQYF. DNA for the CDR3: TGCAGCGTTGCCCTGGGGGTAGACGAGCAGTACTTC.

The sample holds many counts of this clonotype. The chain is built from TRBV4-2 and TRBJ2-7; D might be TRBD1 (5 bases). This CDR3 is 13 amino acids long. The V gene's germline CDR1 is LGHNA and CDR2 YNFKEQ. V lost 0 bases, J lost 4 bases, and 7 bases lay in between. The DNA for the CDR3 is TGTGCCAGCAGCCAAGACAGGGCTTACGAGCAGTACTTC. Its translation is CASSQDRAYEQYF.

This clonotype is medium-sized by share. An end of the junction differs from the germline gene, which may be a read error. The genes are TRBV9 and TRBJ1-2, with D unresolved. CDR1 and CDR2 from the germline V gene are SGDLS and YYNGEE. The CDR3 is 11 amino acids. The CDR3 DNA is TGTGCCAGCAGCGTGGGGAACCTACTAAAGTTC. Amino acid sequence: CASSVGNLLKF.

The V call is TRBV4-2, the J call TRBJ2-3; TRBD2 matches 10 bases. Germline-derived CDR1 and CDR2 are LGHNA and YNFKEQ. The CDR3 runs 16 residues. Trimming removed 1 base from V and 6 bases from J; junction bases left unmatched: 7. The CDR3 sequence is CASSQGASGRSDTQYF. The CDR3 DNA follows: TGTGCCAGCAGCCAAGGGGCTAGCGGGAGATCCGATACGCAGTATTTT.

This clonotype has more than one count but fewer than ten. The CDR3 bases are TGCAGTGGGGAGGGAGACAATGAGCAGTTCTTC. Protein product: CSGEGDNEQFF. This chain links TRBV20-1 with TRBJ2-1; the match to TRBD2 covers 7 bases. The V and J ends lost 7 bases and 5 bases, in that order; junction bases with no gene match: 2. The CDR3 runs 11 residues. Germline loops: CDR1 DFQATT, CDR2 SNEGSKA (reference sequence).

In regard to this clonotype: A junction end diverges from the germline sequence, so it may reflect a read error. The chain employs TRBV4-1 and TRBJ2-7, with D possibly TRBD1 on 6 matching bases. The CDR3 consists of 13 residues. CDR1 and CDR2 (germline): MGHRA, YSYEKL. The CDR3 DNA sequence: TGCGTCAGCAGGGGAACCGGAGACTACGAGCAGTACTTC. Amino acids: CVSRGTGDYEQYF.

This clonotype turned up a few times. V and J are TRBV5-6 and TRBJ1-5, with no clear D. Germline CDR1 is SGHDT and CDR2 is YYEEEE. V lost 1 base to trimming and J lost 3 bases, with 11 bases between them. The CDR3 spans 15 residues. The CDR3, as DNA: TGTGCCAGCAGCTTGTCATCGGGAACCAATCAGCCCCAGCATTTT. Its protein product is CASSLSSGTNQPQHF.

V and J are TRBV29-1 and TRBJ2-5; no definite D call. V was shortened by 3 bases and J by 3 bases, with 14 bases between the two germline ends. The CDR3 is made up of 14 amino acids. Germline V gene data show CDR1 as SQVTM and CDR2 as ANQGSEA. CDR3 amino acids: CSVDGIPAKETQYF. The CDR3 DNA follows: TGCAGCGTTGATGGCATACCCGCCAAAGAGACCCAGTACTTC.

Only a few counts were recorded for this clonotype. The chain has TRBV20-1 and TRBJ2-7, with D unresolved. There are 12 residues in the CDR3. Per germline, CDR1 DFQATT and CDR2 SNEGSKA (reference sequence). Trimming cost V 0 bases and J 6 bases, with 9 bases left between them. The CDR3 coding sequence is TGCAGTGCTAGAGACAATCCGTCCGAGCAGTACTTC. It yields the protein CSARDNPSEQYF.

J is TRBJ1-5 and V is TRBV25-1; D gene uncertain. The germline gives CDR1 MGHDK, CDR2 SYGVNS. Trimming removed 6 bases from V and 1 base from J, with 13 bases in between. CDR3 length: 15 amino acids. The CDR3 is CASSDAVGSNQPQHF. As DNA, the CDR3 is TGTGCCAGCAGCGATGCGGTGGGCAGCAATCAGCCCCAGCATTTT.

The J gene is TRBJ2-1, the V gene TRBV7-6, with 7 bases matching TRBD2. There are 15 residues in the CDR3. CDR1 is SGHVS, CDR2 FNYEAQ, per germline. V shed 4 bases and J 9 bases; nucleotides not matched to a gene: 12. Here the CDR3 reads CASSSPTSRSSEQFF. DNA of the CDR3: TGTGCCAGCAGCTCCCCGACTAGCAGGAGTAGTGAGCAGTTCTTC.

This clonotype was found many times. The V and J genes are TRBV7-6 and TRBJ2-5; no clear D gene. V was trimmed by 5 bases and J by 0 bases, leaving 7 bases between them. The germline V gene has CDR1 SGHVS and CDR2 FNYEAQ. The CDR3 has 13 amino acids. In DNA, the CDR3 is TGTGCCAGCAGCCTTACCCACCAAGAGACCCAGTACTTC. Its protein is CASSLTHQETQYF.

This clonotype appeared a few times. The chain uses TRBV5-4 and TRBJ2-1; TRBD2 is a possible D gene (6 bases). V dropped 4 bases and J dropped 5 bases, with 22 bases sitting between them. Germline V gives CDR1 SGHNT, CDR2 YYREEE (reference sequence). The CDR3 covers 17 residues. The CDR3 DNA sequence: TGTGCCAGCAGCCCCTCCCTCCAGCGGGTCGACGACAATGAGCAGTTCTTC. Translation: CASSPSLQRVDDNEQFF.

The rearrangement joins TRBV7-6 to TRBJ1-5; 8 bases agree with TRBD1. The J segment lost 5 bases and the V segment lost 3 bases, leaving 6 bases of the junction unmatched. Germline assignment: CDR1 SGHVS and CDR2 FNYEAQ. This CDR3 has 15 amino acids. The DNA for the CDR3 is TGTGCCAGCAGCTTTCGACAGGGGAGCGATCAGCCCCAGCATTTT. It yields the protein CASSFRQGSDQPQHF.

The chain employs TRBV9 and TRBJ2-5; no firm D call. CDR3 length: 12 residues. Trimming took 4 bases from V and 6 from J, leaving 10 bases between them. In germline, CDR1 is SGDLS, CDR2 YYNGEE. This chain's CDR3 is CASSSVDQTQYF. The CDR3 DNA is TGTGCCAGCAGCTCTGTGGACCAGACCCAGTACTTC.

This clonotype was recorded at least ten times. This chain joins TRBV29-1 and TRBJ1-2, with D tentatively TRBD1 (6 bases). Germline-derived CDR1 and CDR2 are SQVTM and ANQGSEA. The V end was cut by 4 bases, the J end by 4 bases, with 10 bases between. The CDR3 is 12 amino acids. The CDR3 sequence: CSVVGGGYGYTF. The CDR3 coding sequence is TGCAGCGTTGTAGGGGGGGGCTATGGCTACACCTTC.

The chain carries TRBV28 and TRBJ1-6; no clear D gene. Trimming took 3 bases from V and 10 from J, leaving 10 bases between them. Looked up from germline, CDR1 is MDHEN and CDR2 is SYDVKM. The CDR3 has 13 amino acids. The CDR3 region is CASSFGSRSPLHF. CDR3 in DNA: TGTGCCAGCAGTTTCGGGTCGAGGTCACCCCTCCACTTT. The full variable domain, in which reference TRBV28 and TRBJ1-6 provide the parts outside the CDR3, is DVKVTQSSRYLVKRTGEKVFLECVQDMDHENMFWYRQDPGLGLRLIYFSYDVKMKEKGDIPEGYSVSREKKERFSLILESASTNQTSMYLCASSFGSRSPLHFGNGTRLTVT.

This clonotype was seen a single time. Compared with germline, one end of the junction differs, possibly owing to a read error. The chain uses TRBV5-1 and TRBJ2-1; 8 nucleotides match TRBD1. The CDR3 has 17 amino acids. The germline V gene has CDR1 SGHRS and CDR2 YFSETQ. CDR3 DNA sequence: TGCGCCAGCAGCTTGACCCCTGGCAGGGGGCTCTACAATGAGCAGCTCTTC. It encodes CASSLTPGRGLYNEQLF.

This chain connects TRBV29-1 to TRBJ2-3; a possible D gene is TRBD1 (6 bases). This CDR3 is 12 amino acids long. From germline, CDR1 is SQVTM and CDR2 ANQGSEA. Trimming removed 7 bases at V and 2 bases at J, with 10 bases between. CDR3 DNA: TGCAGCGCAGGACAGATCACAGATACGCAGTATTTT. Amino acid sequence: CSAGQITDTQYF.

The chain uses TRBV12-3 or TRBV12-4 and TRBJ2-3; D call uncertain. The germline V and J ends were trimmed by 6 bases and 2 bases, with 9 bases remaining between them. This CDR3 has 13 amino acids. The CDR3 nucleotides read TGTGCCAGCAGGGGTGGTCTCACAGATACGCAGTATTTT. It is translated as CASRGGLTDTQYF.

This clonotype was counted ten times or more. The rearrangement links TRBV3-1 to TRBJ2-7; D is undetermined. V was shortened by 1 base and J by 1 base, with 8 bases between the two germline ends. The CDR3 consists of 14 residues. Germline CDR1 and CDR2: LGHDT and YNNKEL (reference sequence). CDR3 coding DNA: TGTGCCAGCAGCCAAGGAGCTGAGTCCTACGAGCAGTACTTC. It is translated as CASSQGAESYEQYF.

V and J are TRBV20-1 and TRBJ2-3; D is possibly TRBD2 (5 bases). This CDR3 is built from 14 residues. From germline, CDR1 is DFQATT and CDR2 SNEGSKA (reference sequence). Trimming removed 0 bases from V and 2 bases from J, with 9 bases in between. The CDR3 reads CSARDPSSTDTQYF. CDR3 in DNA: TGCAGTGCTAGAGACCCTAGCTCCACAGATACGCAGTATTTT.

This clonotype has a handful of counts. This chain links TRBV7-6 with TRBJ2-1; D may be TRBD2 (6 bases). The CDR3 loop spans 15 amino acids. Germline V lookup: CDR1 SGHVS, CDR2 FNYEAQ. The V end was cut by 0 bases, the J end by 4 bases, with 10 bases between. CDR3 coding DNA: TGTGCCAGCAGCTTAGCGGGAGGCAGATACAATGAGCAGTTCTTC. It codes for CASSLAGGRYNEQFF. Supplemented by reference TRBV7-6 and TRBJ2-1, the full variable domain reads GAGVSQSPRYKVTKRGQDVALRCDPISGHVSLYWYRQALGQGPEFLTYFNYEAQQDKSGLPNDRFSAERPEGSISTLTIQRTEQRDSAMYRCASSLAGGRYNEQFFGPGTRLTVL.

This clonotype came up a few times. The chain recombines TRBV7-9 with TRBJ2-1; 12 nucleotides line up with TRBD2. The V and J ends lost 2 bases and 8 bases, in that order; junction bases with no gene match: 4. The germline CDR1 and CDR2 sequences are SEHNR and FQNEAQ (reference sequence). The CDR3 loop spans 15 amino acids. The CDR3 spells CASSLRRLAGDEQFF. The CDR3 nucleotides are TGTGCCAGCAGCTTAAGGAGACTAGCGGGGGATGAGCAGTTCTTC.

V and J are TRBV20-1 and TRBJ2-4; the D is unclear. This CDR3 has 19 residues. Trimming pared 0 bases from V and 0 bases from J, leaving 21 bases between. From germline, CDR1 is DFQATT and CDR2 SNEGSKA (reference sequence). CDR3 bases: TGCAGTGCTAGAGATCTTTATTTTGGCCACTATCTAGCCAAAAACATTCAGTACTTC. Amino acids: CSARDLYFGHYLAKNIQYF.